The 30 T cell receptor beta chains presented below share a single source sample, sequenced in a study of T cell repertoires in cytomegalovirus infection. Using its own MiXCR run on the reads, TCRdb lists one record per CDR3 protein. The table has about 300,000 distinct CDR3 sequences, roughly a tenth seen once; the top ten hold about 2.3%. Sequenced: PBMCs. The receptors derive from a human donor in good health (CMV status not recorded). Some clones in this sample may be carry-over from other donors' samples.

In its sample, this clonotype was seen many times. The chain employs TRBV5-5 and TRBJ1-5; D remains unclear. Trimming cost V 4 bases and J 5 bases, with 10 bases left between them. In germline, CDR1 is SGHKS, CDR2 YYEKEE (reference sequence). This CDR3 region has 13 residues. Written as DNA, the CDR3 is TGTGCCAGCAGCCCCGACATAGATCAGCCCCAGCATTTT. It specifies CASSPDIDQPQHF.

The V gene is TRBV12-3 or TRBV12-4, the J gene TRBJ1-5; D uncertain. The CDR3 extends over 15 amino acids. Trimming cost V 1 base and J 0 bases, with 7 bases left between them. CDR3 sequence: CASSLVGYSNQPQHF. CDR3 nucleotide sequence: TGTGCCAGCAGTTTAGTCGGATATAGCAATCAGCCCCAGCATTTT.

This clonotype was recorded a few times. CDR3 coding DNA: TGCAGTGCTAAAGGAGGATCCATGAACACTGAAGCTTTCTTT. Translated, it gives CSAKGGSMNTEAFF. V is TRBV20-1 and J is TRBJ1-1; unclear D gene. The CDR3 loop spans 14 amino acids. V lost 4 bases and J 0 bases, leaving 12 bases between the germline ends. The germline gives CDR1 DFQATT, CDR2 SNEGSKA (reference sequence).

This clonotype has at least ten counts. The J gene is TRBJ1-5, the V gene TRBV7-2; D remains ambiguous. The germline V and J ends were trimmed by 1 base and 0 bases, with 7 bases remaining between them. The length of the CDR3 is 15 residues. Germline CDR1 SGHTA, CDR2 FQGNSA. The CDR3 loop reads CASSLVADSNQPQHF. The CDR3 DNA reads as TGTGCCAGCAGCTTAGTGGCAGATAGCAATCAGCCCCAGCATTTT.

This clonotype was picked up many times. The chain uses TRBV6-5 and TRBJ2-6; D is possibly TRBD1 (6 bases). Germline V gene data show CDR1 as MNHEY and CDR2 as SVGAGI. The V and J ends lost 0 bases and 2 bases respectively, with 8 bases between them. This CDR3 spans 16 amino acids. CDR3 amino acids: CASSYSTGPGANVLTF. For the CDR3, the DNA is TGTGCCAGCAGTTACTCGACAGGCCCTGGGGCCAACGTCCTGACTTTC.

Ten or more counts support this clonotype. The gene calls are TRBV14 and TRBJ2-3, with D hard to call. V gave up 2 bases and J gave up 2 bases, with 14 bases separating them. This CDR3 region has 16 residues. The germline V gene encodes CDR1 SGHDN and CDR2 FVKESK. The chain's CDR3 is CASSQLPSTFTDTQYF. The DNA for the CDR3 is TGTGCCAGCAGCCAACTTCCGAGCACCTTCACAGATACGCAGTATTTT.

This clonotype was counted ten times or more. The chain joins TRBV20-1 to TRBJ2-5; D not certain. V was cut by 5 bases and J by 1 base, with 2 bases left in between. CDR1 DFQATT and CDR2 SNEGSKA come from the germline V gene (reference sequence). The CDR3 is 10 amino acids. The CDR3 bases are TGCAGTGCTGGCCAAGAGACCCAGTACTTC. Its translation: CSAGQETQYF.

The gene calls are TRBV2 and TRBJ2-7, with 8 positions matching TRBD1. Germline V gives CDR1 SNHLY, CDR2 FYNNEI. There are 13 residues in the CDR3. The junction had 6 bases not matched to a gene; V was cut back by 8 bases and J by 3 bases. For the CDR3, the DNA is TGTGCCAGCTGTTACGGACAGGGCTACGAGCAGTACTTC. Translated: CASCYGQGYEQYF.

This clonotype came up many times. V usage is TRBV20-1 and J usage is TRBJ2-5, with 9 bases that match TRBD1. Germline V gives CDR1 DFQATT, CDR2 SNEGSKA (reference sequence). CDR3 length equals 16 residues. V was clipped by 5 bases and J by 4 bases; unmatched bases: 14. The CDR3 sequence is CSAARPGTGIRETQYF. As DNA, the CDR3 is TGCAGTGCTGCGCGTCCCGGGACAGGGATTCGAGAGACCCAGTACTTC.

The chain employs TRBV14 and TRBJ2-3; D is unclear. CDR3 length: 17 residues. CDR1 is SGHDN, CDR2 FVKESK, per germline. V dropped 2 bases and J dropped 0 bases, with 15 bases sitting between them. The CDR3 coding sequence is TGTGCCAGCAGCCAAATGCAGGCTCGTCCTAGCACAGATACGCAGTATTTT. Translated, it gives CASSQMQARPSTDTQYF.

This chain joins TRBV6-6 and TRBJ2-7, with D perhaps TRBD1 (6 bases). This CDR3 comprises 13 residues. Germline V CDR1 and CDR2: MNHNY, SVGAGI (reference sequence). Trimming pared 6 bases from V and 2 bases from J, leaving 11 bases between. In nucleotides, the CDR3 is TGTGCCAGCAGCACAGCAGGGGCCTACGAGCAGTACGTC. Amino acids: CASSTAGAYEQYV.

The genes are TRBV13 and TRBJ2-2; unclear D gene. V lost 0 bases and J lost 1, with 6 bases in between. The CDR3 consists of 15 residues. CDR1 and CDR2 (germline): PRHDT, FYEKMQ (reference sequence). The CDR3 sequence: CASSLGPGNTGELFF. The DNA for the CDR3 is TGTGCCAGCAGCTTAGGCCCGGGGAACACCGGGGAGCTGTTTTTT. Full variable domain (missing parts from reference TRBV13 and TRBJ2-2): AAGVIQSPRHLIKEKRETATLKCYPIPRHDTVYWYQQGPGQDPQFLISFYEKMQSDKGSIPDRFSAQQFSDYHSELNMSSLELGDSALYFCASSLGPGNTGELFFGEGSRLTVL.

The chain employs TRBV20-1 and TRBJ1-2; D is perhaps TRBD1 (5 bases). Germline V gene data show CDR1 as DFQATT and CDR2 as SNEGSKA (reference sequence). Trimming cost V 5 bases and J 0 bases, with 13 bases left between them. This CDR3 contains 14 residues. CDR3 loop: CSAGTPDPNYGYTF. DNA of the CDR3: TGCAGTGCTGGGACCCCGGACCCTAACTATGGCTACACCTTC.

There are many counts of this clonotype. The J gene is TRBJ1-3, the V gene TRBV12-3 or TRBV12-4; tentatively, D is TRBD1 (5 bases). The CDR3 is made up of 12 amino acids. Trimming stripped 8 bases from V and 7 bases from J, with 12 bases between. CDR3 coding DNA: TGTGCCAGCGAAGGGGCAGGGAACACCATATATTTT. This translates into CASEGAGNTIYF.

This clonotype occurred many times. V is TRBV20-1 and J is TRBJ1-3; D ambiguous. There are 13 residues in the CDR3. In germline, CDR1 is DFQATT, CDR2 SNEGSKA (reference sequence). Trimming took off 6 bases at V and 0 bases at J, with 9 bases between the two ends. The CDR3 here is CSAPSSSGNTIYF. Here the CDR3 DNA reads TGCAGTGCCCCAAGTAGCTCTGGAAACACCATATATTTT.

This clonotype showed up just a few times. The chain links TRBV19 to TRBJ1-5; possibly TRBD1 for D (6 bases). With 3 bases removed from V and 0 bases from J, the gap between germline ends came to 12 bases. The CDR3 totals 16 residues. Germline CDR1 and CDR2: LNHDA and SQIVND (reference sequence). The CDR3 sequence: CASSMVQGNSNQPQHF. The CDR3 region has the DNA TGTGCCAGTAGTATGGTACAGGGCAATAGCAATCAGCCCCAGCATTTT. Based on the CDR3 plus reference TRBV19 and TRBJ1-5, the full variable domain is DGGITQSPKYLFRKEGQNVTLSCEQNLNHDAMYWYRQDPGQGLRLIYYSQIVNDFQKGDIAEGYSVSREKKESFPLTVTSAQKNPTAFYLCASSMVQGNSNQPQHFGDGTRLSIL.

This chain links TRBV29-1 with TRBJ1-1; possibly TRBD1 for D (5 bases). Germline CDR1 and CDR2: SQVTM and ANQGSEA. Trimming removed 2 bases at V and 1 base at J, with 8 bases between. The CDR3 loop spans 13 amino acids. The CDR3 DNA sequence: TGCAGCGTTGAACGCAGGGCGAACACTGAAGCTTTCTTT. The encoded protein is CSVERRANTEAFF.

This clonotype was observed at least ten times. This rearrangement joins TRBV5-6 to TRBJ2-1; D is ambiguous. This CDR3 comprises 13 residues. Trimming shortened V by 6 bases and J by 7 bases, and 14 bases separated the two germline ends. The germline gives CDR1 SGHDT, CDR2 YYEEEE. CDR3 in DNA: TGTGCCAGCAAATCGGTGTACCGAAATGAGCAGTTCTTC. Translated, it gives CASKSVYRNEQFF.

V gene TRBV5-6 combines with J gene TRBJ1-1; D is undetermined. Germline loops: CDR1 SGHDT, CDR2 YYEEEE. The V gene lost 0 bases and the J gene lost 1 base, with 10 bases spanning the gap. The CDR3 contains 15 residues. The CDR3 DNA sequence: TGTGCCAGCAGCTTGGTGGAGGCTGGGAACACTGAAGCTTTCTTT. Translated, it gives CASSLVEAGNTEAFF.

This clonotype showed up many times. The chain has TRBV19 and TRBJ2-4; D is unresolved. V was cut by 10 bases and J by 0 bases, with 10 bases left in between. CDR1 is LNHDA, CDR2 SQIVND, per germline (reference sequence). The CDR3 contains 13 residues. This CDR3 is CATSTVAKNIQYF. The CDR3 DNA reads as TGTGCCACCTCGACGGTAGCCAAAAACATTCAGTACTTC.

The chain is built from TRBV12-3 or TRBV12-4 and TRBJ1-2, with a possible D match to TRBD1 (5 bases). CDR3 length equals 15 residues. The V gene lost 2 bases and the J gene lost 4 bases, with 14 bases spanning the gap. CDR3 nucleotide sequence: TGTGCCAGCAGTTTAATGGGGGGTGTAGGCTATGGCTACACCTTC. Its protein is CASSLMGGVGYGYTF.

In its sample, this clonotype was seen many times. This chain links TRBV7-9 with TRBJ1-5; the D gene is possibly TRBD1 (6 bases). The CDR3 is made up of 14 amino acids. Trimming stripped 3 bases from V and 7 bases from J, with 13 bases between. Germline CDR1 reads SEHNR; CDR2 reads FQNEAQ (reference sequence). CDR3 nucleotide sequence: TGTGCCAGCAGCTTCGGGGGGGCCGGGCAGCCCCAGCATTTT. Translated: CASSFGGAGQPQHF.

This clonotype was recorded at least ten times. The chain recombines TRBV29-1 with TRBJ1-5; D is ambiguous. V dropped 5 bases and J dropped 2 bases, with 10 bases sitting between them. Germline V lookup: CDR1 SQVTM, CDR2 ANQGSEA. The CDR3 is made up of 13 amino acids. CDR3 sequence reads: CSVRASGNQPQHF. For the CDR3, the DNA is TGCAGCGTTCGGGCCTCCGGCAATCAGCCCCAGCATTTT.

This clonotype showed up many times. V and J are TRBV7-2 and TRBJ2-5; 11 positions match TRBD2. Per germline, CDR1 SGHTA and CDR2 FQGNSA. The CDR3 totals 15 residues. Unmatched junction bases numbered 4, after V lost 2 bases and J lost 5 bases. DNA for the CDR3: TGTGCCAGCAGCTTACAGACTAGCGGGGCGGAGACCCAGTACTTC. Protein product: CASSLQTSGAETQYF.

This clonotype was seen at least ten times. The chain joins TRBV5-1 to TRBJ2-1; TRBD2 matches 14 bases. Germline CDR1 and CDR2: SGHRS and YFSETQ. The V segment lost 1 base and the J segment 7 bases; nucleotides outside the gene matches: 4. The CDR3 sequence is 16 residues long. The CDR3 region is CASSLTRLAGGNEQFF. The CDR3 DNA reads as TGCGCCAGCAGCTTGACCCGACTAGCGGGGGGGAATGAGCAGTTCTTC.

The sample holds many counts of this clonotype. This chain joins TRBV7-9 and TRBJ1-1; D is unresolved. Trimming shortened V by 5 bases and J by 2 bases, and 12 bases separated the two germline ends. The CDR3 is 14 amino acids. CDR1 SEHNR and CDR2 FQNEAQ come from the germline V gene (reference sequence). In DNA, the CDR3 is TGTGCCAGCAGCACCGGGTTTTTCAACACTGAAGCTTTCTTT. Translation: CASSTGFFNTEAFF.

This clonotype is a singleton in its sample. The junction differs from germline at one of its ends, possibly a read error. The genes are TRBV5-3 and TRBJ1-6; D unclear. TRBV5-3 is placed among ORFs of uncertain function. The CDR3 runs to 14 residues. In DNA, the CDR3 is TGTGCCAGCAGCTTGTTAATGGGAGTTTCACCCCTCCACTTT. This translates into CASSLLMGVSPLHF.

This clonotype was counted at least ten times. CDR3 protein: CASSLVAGGPYEQYF. The CDR3 region has the DNA TGTGCCAGCAGCTTAGTAGCGGGGGGCCCCTACGAGCAGTACTTC. The chain has TRBV7-2 and TRBJ2-7, with 10 positions matching TRBD2. J was trimmed by 2 bases and V by 1 base; bases with no gene match: 2. This CDR3 spans 15 amino acids. Germline values: CDR1 SGHTA, CDR2 FQGNSA.

The chain joins TRBV20-1 to TRBJ1-5; D ambiguous. Trimming removed 1 base at V and 8 bases at J, with 12 bases between. Looked up from germline, CDR1 is DFQATT and CDR2 is SNEGSKA (reference sequence). The CDR3 consists of 13 residues. DNA of the CDR3: TGCAGTGCTAGAGGGACCGGTCGGGAGCCCCAGCATTTT. Amino acids: CSARGTGREPQHF.

This clonotype has at least ten counts. The chain carries TRBV29-1 and TRBJ1-2, with 9 bases aligning to TRBD1. The CDR3 runs 11 residues. J lost 11 bases, V lost 5 bases, and 6 bases had no gene match. The germline CDR1 and CDR2 sequences are SQVTM and ANQGSEA. The CDR3 spells CSVWDRASYTF. DNA of the CDR3: TGCAGCGTTTGGGACAGGGCTAGTTACACCTTC. Drawing the rest from reference TRBV29-1 and TRBJ1-2, the complete variable domain is SAVISQKPSRDICQRGTSLTIQCQVDSQVTMMFWYRQQPGQSLTLIATANQGSEATYESGFVIDKFPISRPNLTFSTLTVSNMSPEDSSIYLCSVWDRASYTFGSGTRLTVV.